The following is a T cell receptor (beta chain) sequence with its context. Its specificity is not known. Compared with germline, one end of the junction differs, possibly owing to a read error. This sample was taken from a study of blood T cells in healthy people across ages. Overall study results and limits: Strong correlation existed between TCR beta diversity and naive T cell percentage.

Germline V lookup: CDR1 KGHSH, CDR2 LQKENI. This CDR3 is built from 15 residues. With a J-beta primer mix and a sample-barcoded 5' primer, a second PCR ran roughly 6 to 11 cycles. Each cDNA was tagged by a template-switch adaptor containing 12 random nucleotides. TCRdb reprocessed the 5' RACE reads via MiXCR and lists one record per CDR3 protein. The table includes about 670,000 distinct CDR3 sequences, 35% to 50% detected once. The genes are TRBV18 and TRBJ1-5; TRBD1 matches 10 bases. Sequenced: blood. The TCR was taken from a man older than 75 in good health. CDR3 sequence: CASSPRQGANQPRHF. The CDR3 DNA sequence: TGTGCCAGCTCCCCGAGACAGGGGGCGAATCAGCCCCGGCATTTT.